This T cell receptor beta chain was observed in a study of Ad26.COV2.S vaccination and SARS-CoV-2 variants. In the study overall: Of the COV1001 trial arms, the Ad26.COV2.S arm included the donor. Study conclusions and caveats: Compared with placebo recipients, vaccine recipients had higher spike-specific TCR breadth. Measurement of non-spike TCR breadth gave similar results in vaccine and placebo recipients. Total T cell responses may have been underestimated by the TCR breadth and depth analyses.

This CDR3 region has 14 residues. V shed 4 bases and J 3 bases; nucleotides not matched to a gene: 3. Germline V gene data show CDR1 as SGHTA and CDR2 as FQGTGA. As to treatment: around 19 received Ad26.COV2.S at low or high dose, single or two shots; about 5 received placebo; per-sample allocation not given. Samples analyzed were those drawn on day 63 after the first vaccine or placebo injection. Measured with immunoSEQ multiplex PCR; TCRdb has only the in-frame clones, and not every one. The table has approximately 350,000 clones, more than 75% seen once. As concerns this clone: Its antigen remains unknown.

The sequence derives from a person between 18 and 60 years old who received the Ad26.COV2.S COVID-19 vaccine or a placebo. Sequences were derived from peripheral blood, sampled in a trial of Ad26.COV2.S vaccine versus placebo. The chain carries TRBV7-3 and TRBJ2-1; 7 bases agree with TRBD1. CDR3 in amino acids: CASSSPGGYNEQFF. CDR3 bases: TGTGCCAGCAGCTCTCCAGGGGGCTACAATGAGCAGTTCTTC. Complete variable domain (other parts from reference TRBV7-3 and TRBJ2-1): GAGVSQTPSNKVTEKGKYVELRCDPISGHTALYWYRQSLGQGPEFLIYFQGTGAADDSGLPNDRFFAVRPEGSVSTLKIQRTERGDSAVYLCASSSPGGYNEQFFGPGTRLTVL.